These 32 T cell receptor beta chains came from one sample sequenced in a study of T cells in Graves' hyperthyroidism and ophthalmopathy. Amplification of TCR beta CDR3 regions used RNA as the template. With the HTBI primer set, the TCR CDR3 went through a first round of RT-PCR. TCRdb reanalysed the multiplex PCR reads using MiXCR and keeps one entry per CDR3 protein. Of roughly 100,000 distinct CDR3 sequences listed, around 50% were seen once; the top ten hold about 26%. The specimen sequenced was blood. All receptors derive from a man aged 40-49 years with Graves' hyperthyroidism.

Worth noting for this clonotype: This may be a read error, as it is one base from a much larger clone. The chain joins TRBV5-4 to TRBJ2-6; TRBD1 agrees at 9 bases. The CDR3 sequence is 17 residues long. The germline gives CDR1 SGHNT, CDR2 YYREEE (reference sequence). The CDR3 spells CACSFGTGSPGANVLTF. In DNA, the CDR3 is TGTGCCTGCAGCTTCGGGACAGGGTCTCCTGGGGCCAACGTCCTGACTTTC.

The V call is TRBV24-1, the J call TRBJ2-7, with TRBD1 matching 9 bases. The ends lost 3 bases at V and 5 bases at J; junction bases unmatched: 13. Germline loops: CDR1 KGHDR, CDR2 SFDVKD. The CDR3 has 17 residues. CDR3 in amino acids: CATSDPRSGTGFHEQYF. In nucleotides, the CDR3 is TGTGCCACCAGTGATCCACGATCCGGGACAGGGTTCCACGAGCAGTACTTC.

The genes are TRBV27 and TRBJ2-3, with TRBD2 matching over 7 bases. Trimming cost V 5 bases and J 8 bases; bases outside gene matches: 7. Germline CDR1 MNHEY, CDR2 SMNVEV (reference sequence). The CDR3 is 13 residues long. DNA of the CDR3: TGTGCCAGCAGTCTCCGGGGGAGGGGTACGCAGTATTTT. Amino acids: CASSLRGRGTQYF.

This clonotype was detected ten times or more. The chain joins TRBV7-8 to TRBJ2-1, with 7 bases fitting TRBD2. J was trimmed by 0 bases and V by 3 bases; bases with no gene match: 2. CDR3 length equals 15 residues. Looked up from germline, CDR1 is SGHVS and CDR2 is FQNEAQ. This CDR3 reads CASSFGGGSYNEQFF. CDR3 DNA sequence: TGTGCCAGCAGCTTCGGCGGGGGCTCCTACAATGAGCAGTTCTTC.

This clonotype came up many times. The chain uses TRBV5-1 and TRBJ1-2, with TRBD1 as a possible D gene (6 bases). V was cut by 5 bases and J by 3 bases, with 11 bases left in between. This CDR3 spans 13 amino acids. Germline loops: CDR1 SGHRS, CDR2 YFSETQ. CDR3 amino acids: CASSPGTYYGYTF. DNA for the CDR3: TGCGCCAGCAGTCCCGGGACATACTATGGCTACACCTTC.

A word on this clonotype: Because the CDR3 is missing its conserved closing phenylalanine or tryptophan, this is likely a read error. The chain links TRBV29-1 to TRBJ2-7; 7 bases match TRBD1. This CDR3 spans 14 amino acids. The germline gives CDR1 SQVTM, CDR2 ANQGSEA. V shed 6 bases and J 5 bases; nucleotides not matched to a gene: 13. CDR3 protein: CSVKTETGSHEQYS. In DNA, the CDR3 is TGCAGCGTAAAGACCGAGACAGGGTCCCACGAGCAGTACTCC.

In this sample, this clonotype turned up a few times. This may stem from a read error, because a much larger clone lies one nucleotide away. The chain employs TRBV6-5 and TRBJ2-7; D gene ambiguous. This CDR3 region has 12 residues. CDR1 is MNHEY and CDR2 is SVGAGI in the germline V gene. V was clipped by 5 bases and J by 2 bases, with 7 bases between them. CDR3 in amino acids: CASSHGAYEQYF. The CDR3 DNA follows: TGTGCCAGCAGTCACGGCGCCTACGAGCAGTACTTC.

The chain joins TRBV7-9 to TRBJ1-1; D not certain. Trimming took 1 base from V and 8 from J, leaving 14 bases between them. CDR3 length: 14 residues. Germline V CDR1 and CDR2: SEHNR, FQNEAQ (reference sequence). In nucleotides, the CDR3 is TGTGCCAGCAGCTTAGATGAAGGTGTTGGGGAAGCTTTCTTT. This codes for CASSLDEGVGEAFF.

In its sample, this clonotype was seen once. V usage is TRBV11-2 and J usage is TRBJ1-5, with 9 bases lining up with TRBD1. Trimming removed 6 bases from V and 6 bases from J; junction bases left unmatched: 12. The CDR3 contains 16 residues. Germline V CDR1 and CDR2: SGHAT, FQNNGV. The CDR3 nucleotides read TGTGCCAGCAGTTCTCGGACAGGGGCCATTATTCAGCCCCAGCATTTT. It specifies CASSSRTGAIIQPQHF.

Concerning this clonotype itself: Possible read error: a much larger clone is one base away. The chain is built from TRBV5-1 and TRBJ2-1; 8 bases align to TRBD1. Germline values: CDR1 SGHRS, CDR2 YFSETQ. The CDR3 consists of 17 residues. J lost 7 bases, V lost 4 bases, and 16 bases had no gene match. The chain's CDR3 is CASSTGQGGTVYNEQFF. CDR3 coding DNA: TGCGCCAGCAGCACAGGACAGGGAGGCACAGTTTATAATGAGCAGTTCTTC.

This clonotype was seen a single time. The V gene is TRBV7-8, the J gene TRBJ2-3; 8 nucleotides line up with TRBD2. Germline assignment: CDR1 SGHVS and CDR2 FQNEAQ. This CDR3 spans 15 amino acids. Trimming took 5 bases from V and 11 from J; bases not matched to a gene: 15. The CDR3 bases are TGTGCCAGCAGCCAAACGGCGGGAGGAAGGAATGAGCAGTATTTT. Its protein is CASSQTAGGRNEQYF. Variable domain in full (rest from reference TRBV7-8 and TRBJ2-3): GAGVSQSPRYKVAKRGQDVALRCDPISGHVSLFWYQQALGQGPEFLTYFQNEAQLDKSGLPSDRFFAERPEGSVSTLKIQRTQQEDSAVYLCASSQTAGGRNEQYFGPGTRLTVL.

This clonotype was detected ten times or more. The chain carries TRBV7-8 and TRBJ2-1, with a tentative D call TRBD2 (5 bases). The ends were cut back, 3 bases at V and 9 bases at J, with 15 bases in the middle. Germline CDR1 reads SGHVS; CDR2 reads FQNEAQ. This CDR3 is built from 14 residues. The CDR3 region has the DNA TGTGCCAGCAGCTTCCCCGGACTGTATCGTGAGCAGTTCTTC. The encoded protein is CASSFPGLYREQFF.

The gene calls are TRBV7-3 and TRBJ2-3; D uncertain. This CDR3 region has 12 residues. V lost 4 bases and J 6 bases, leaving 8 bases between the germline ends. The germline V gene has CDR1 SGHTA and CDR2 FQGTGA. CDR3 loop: CASSSRVDTQYF. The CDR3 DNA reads TGTGCCAGCAGCTCCCGTGTGGATACGCAGTATTTT.

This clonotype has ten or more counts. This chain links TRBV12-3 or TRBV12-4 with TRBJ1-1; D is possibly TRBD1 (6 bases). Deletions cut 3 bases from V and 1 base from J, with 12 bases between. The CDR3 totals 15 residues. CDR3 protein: CASSLLGGENTEAFF. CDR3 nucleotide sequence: TGTGCCAGCAGTTTGTTAGGGGGGGAGAACACTGAAGCTTTCTTT.

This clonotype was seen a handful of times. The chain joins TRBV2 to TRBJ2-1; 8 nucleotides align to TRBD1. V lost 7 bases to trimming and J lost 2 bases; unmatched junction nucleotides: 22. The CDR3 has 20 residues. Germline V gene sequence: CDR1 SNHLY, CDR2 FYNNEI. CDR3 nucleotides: TGTGCCAGCAAAACCGGCCCCGGGACAGGTCTTCTTATTACCTACAATGAGCAGTTCTTC. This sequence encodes CASKTGPGTGLLITYNEQFF.

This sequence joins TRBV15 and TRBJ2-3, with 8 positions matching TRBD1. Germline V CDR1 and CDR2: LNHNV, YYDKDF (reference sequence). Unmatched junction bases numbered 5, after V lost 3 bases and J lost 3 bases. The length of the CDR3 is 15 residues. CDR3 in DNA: TGTGCCACCAGCAGGACGGGACAGGCAACAGATACGCAGTATTTT. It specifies CATSRTGQATDTQYF.

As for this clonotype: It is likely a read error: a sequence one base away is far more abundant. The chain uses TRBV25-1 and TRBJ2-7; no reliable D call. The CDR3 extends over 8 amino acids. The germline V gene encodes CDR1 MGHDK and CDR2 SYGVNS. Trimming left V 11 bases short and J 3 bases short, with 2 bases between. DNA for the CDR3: TGTGCCGGCTACGAGCAGTACTTC. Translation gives CAGYEQYF.

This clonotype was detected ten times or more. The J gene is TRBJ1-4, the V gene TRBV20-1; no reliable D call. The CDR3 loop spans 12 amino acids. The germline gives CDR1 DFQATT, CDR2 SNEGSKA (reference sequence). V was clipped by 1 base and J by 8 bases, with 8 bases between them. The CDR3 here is CSARAPTEKLFF. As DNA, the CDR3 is TGCAGTGCTAGAGCCCCCACGGAAAAACTGTTTTTT.

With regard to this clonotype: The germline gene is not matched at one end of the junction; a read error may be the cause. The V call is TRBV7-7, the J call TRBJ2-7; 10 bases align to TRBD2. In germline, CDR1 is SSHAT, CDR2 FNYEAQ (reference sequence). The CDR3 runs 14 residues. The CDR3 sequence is CASRLAGATYEQYF. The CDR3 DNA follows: TGTGCTAGCAGACTAGCGGGCGCCACCTACGAGCAGTACTTC.

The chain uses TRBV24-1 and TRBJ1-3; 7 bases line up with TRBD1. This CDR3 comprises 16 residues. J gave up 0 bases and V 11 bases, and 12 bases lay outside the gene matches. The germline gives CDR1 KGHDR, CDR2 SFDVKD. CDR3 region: CASSPYGQVSGNTIYF. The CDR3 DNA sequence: TGTGCCAGCTCACCTTACGGACAGGTCTCTGGAAACACCATATATTTT.

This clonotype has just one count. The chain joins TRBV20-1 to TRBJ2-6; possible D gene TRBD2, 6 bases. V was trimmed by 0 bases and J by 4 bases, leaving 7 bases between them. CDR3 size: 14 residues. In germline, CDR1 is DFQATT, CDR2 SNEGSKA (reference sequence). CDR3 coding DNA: TGCAGTGCTAGAGATCGGGAGGGGGCCAACGTCCTGACTTTC. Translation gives CSARDREGANVLTF.

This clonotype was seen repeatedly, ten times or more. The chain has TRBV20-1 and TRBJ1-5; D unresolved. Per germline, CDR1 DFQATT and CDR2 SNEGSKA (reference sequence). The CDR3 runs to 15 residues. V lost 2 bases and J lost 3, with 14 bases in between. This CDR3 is CSARNRAGYNQPQHF. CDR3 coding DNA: TGCAGTGCTAGAAATCGGGCCGGCTACAATCAGCCCCAGCATTTT.

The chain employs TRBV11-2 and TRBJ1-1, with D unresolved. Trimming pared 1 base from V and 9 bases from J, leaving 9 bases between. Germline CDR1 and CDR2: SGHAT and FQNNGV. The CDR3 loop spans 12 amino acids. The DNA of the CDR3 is TGTGCCAGCAGCTTAGTGGATTGTAAAGCTTTCTTT. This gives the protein CASSLVDCKAFF.

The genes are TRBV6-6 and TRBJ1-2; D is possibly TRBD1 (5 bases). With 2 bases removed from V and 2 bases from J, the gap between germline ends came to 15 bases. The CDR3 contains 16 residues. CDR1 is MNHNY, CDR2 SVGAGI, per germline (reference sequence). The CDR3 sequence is CASSYEAGGYNYGYTF. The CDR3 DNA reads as TGTGCCAGCAGTTACGAGGCCGGGGGTTACAACTATGGCTACACCTTC.

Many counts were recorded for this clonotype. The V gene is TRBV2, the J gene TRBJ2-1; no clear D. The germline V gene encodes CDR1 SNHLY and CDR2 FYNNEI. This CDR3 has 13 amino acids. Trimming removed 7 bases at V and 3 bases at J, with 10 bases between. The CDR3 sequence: CASTGFRYNEQFF. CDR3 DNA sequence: TGTGCCAGCACAGGATTCCGCTACAATGAGCAGTTCTTC.

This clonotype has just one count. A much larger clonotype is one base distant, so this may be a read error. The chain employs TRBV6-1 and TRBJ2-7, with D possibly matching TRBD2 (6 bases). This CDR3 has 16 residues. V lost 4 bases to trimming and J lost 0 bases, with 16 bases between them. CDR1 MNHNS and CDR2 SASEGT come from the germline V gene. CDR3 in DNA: TGTGCCAGCAGTGTGCGGGACGGCTCTTACTCCTACGAGCAGTACTTC. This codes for CASSVRDGSYSYEQYF.

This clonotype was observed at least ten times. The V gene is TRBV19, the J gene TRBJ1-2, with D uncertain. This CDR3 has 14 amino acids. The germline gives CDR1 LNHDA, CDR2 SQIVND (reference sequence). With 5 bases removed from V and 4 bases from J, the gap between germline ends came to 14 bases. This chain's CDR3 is CASSFRARIYGYTF. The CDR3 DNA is TGTGCCAGTAGTTTTAGGGCTCGGATCTATGGCTACACCTTC.

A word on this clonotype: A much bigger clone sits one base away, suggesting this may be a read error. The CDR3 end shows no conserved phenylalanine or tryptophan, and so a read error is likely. CDR3 sequence reads: CASSFRGTGENTEAFS. CDR3 nucleotides: TGTGCCAGCAGCTTTCGGGGGACAGGGGAAAACACTGAAGCTTTCTCT. This chain joins TRBV5-5 and TRBJ1-1; the match to TRBD1 covers 10 bases. There are 16 residues in the CDR3. Germline values: CDR1 SGHKS, CDR2 YYEKEE (reference sequence). The V gene end was trimmed by 2 bases and the J gene end by 2 bases; junction bases not matched to a gene: 6.

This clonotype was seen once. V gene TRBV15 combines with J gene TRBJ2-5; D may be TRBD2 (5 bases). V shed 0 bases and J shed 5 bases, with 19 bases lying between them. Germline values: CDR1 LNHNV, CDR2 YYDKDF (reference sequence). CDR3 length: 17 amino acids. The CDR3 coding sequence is TGTGCCACCAGCAGAGATCCGCAGGATTTAGGGAGTGAGACCCAGTACTTC. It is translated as CATSRDPQDLGSETQYF.

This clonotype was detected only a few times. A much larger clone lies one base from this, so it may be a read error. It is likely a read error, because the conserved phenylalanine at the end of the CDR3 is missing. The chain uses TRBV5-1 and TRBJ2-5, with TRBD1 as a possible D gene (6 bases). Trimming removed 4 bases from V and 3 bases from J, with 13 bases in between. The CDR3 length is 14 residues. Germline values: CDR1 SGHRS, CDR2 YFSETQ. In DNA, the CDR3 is TGCGCCAGCAGCCACGGGACATACAAAGAGACCCAGTACGTC. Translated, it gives CASSHGTYKETQYV.

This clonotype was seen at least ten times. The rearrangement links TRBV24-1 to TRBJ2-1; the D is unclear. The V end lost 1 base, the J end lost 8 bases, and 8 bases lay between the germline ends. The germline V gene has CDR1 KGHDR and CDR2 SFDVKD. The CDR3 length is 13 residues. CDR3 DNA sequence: TGTGCCACCAGTGATTTTGCGTCTTATGAGCAGTTCTTC. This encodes CATSDFASYEQFF.

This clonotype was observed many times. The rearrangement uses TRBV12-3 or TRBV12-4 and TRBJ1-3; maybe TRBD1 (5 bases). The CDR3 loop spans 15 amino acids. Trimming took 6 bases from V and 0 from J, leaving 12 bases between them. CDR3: CASRPQVISGNTIYF. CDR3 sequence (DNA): TGTGCCAGCAGACCACAGGTTATCTCTGGAAACACCATATATTTT.